The rows below give T cell receptor beta chains drawn from one sample of a study of cytomegalovirus exposure and HLA in healthy donors. Sequencing used immunoSEQ multiplex PCR; TCRdb keeps in-frame clones, though not all of them. The table includes 110,000 or so clones, under 80% detected once. The sequencing sample was made of PBMCs. Receptors were obtained from a woman in her thirties or forties in good health and CMV-seropositive. CDR3s include the opening cysteine and the closing phenylalanine or tryptophan. Fields, in order: CDR3 protein, CDR3 DNA, D gene, J gene, V gene, clone size. A D gene is named only where the DNA matches it firmly. Only some rows state a clone size, as once, few, many or a class for expanded clones.

CDR3 protein: CASRHRGDYRDTQYF
CDR3 DNA: TGTGCCAGCCGCCACCGGGGGGACTACCGAGATACGCAGTATTTT
D gene: TRBD2
J gene: TRBJ2-3
V gene: TRBV5-4
clone size: NA

CDR3 protein: CASSLGLGAGAVYNEQFF
CDR3 DNA: TGTGCCAGCAGCTTAGGTCTTGGTGCGGGGGCCGTTTACAATGAGCAGTTCTTC
D gene: NA
J gene: TRBJ2-1
V gene: TRBV7-8
clone size: few

CDR3 protein: CASSLGPGSTDTQYF
CDR3 DNA: TGTGCCAGCAGCTTAGGCCCCGGTAGCACAGATACGCAGTATTTT
D gene: NA
J gene: TRBJ2-3
V gene: TRBV7-9
clone size: once

CDR3 protein: CASSLTGGTEAFF
CDR3 DNA: TGCGCCAGCAGCCTGACAGGGGGTACTGAAGCTTTCTTT
D gene: TRBD1
J gene: TRBJ1-1
V gene: TRBV5-1
clone size: NA

CDR3 protein: CASSVGGDRSVEKLFF
CDR3 DNA: TGTGCCAGCAGCGTAGGGGGGGACAGGTCAGTTGAAAAACTGTTTTTT
D gene: TRBD1
J gene: TRBJ1-4
V gene: TRBV9
clone size: few

CDR3 protein: CASSSVGDVSNQPQHF
CDR3 DNA: TGTGCCAGCAGCTCGGTGGGCGACGTTAGCAATCAGCCCCAGCATTTT
D gene: NA
J gene: TRBJ1-5
V gene: TRBV7-8
clone size: NA

CDR3 protein: CAWSRGSYNSPLHF
CDR3 DNA: TGTGCCTGGAGTCGGGGCTCCTATAATTCACCCCTCCACTTT
D gene: NA
J gene: TRBJ1-6
V gene: TRBV30
clone size: NA

CDR3 protein: CASSDSPFEQYF
CDR3 DNA: TGTGCCAGTTCGGACAGCCCGTTCGAGCAGTACTTC
D gene: NA
J gene: TRBJ2-7
V gene: TRBV6-6
clone size: NA

CDR3 protein: CASSLQGGDTEAFF
CDR3 DNA: TGCGCCAGCAGCTTACAGGGTGGCGACACTGAAGCTTTCTTT
D gene: NA
J gene: TRBJ1-1
V gene: TRBV5-1
clone size: NA

CDR3 protein: CASNGGATTNEKLFF
CDR3 DNA: TGTGCCAGCAATGGAGGAGCCACAACTAATGAAAAACTGTTTTTT
D gene: NA
J gene: TRBJ1-4
V gene: TRBV2
clone size: NA

CDR3 protein: CASSEKTVGANVLTF
CDR3 DNA: TGTGCCAGCAGCGAGAAGACTGTCGGGGCCAACGTCCTGACTTTC
D gene: NA
J gene: TRBJ2-6
V gene: TRBV7-6
clone size: few

CDR3 protein: CASSQEARNQPQHF
CDR3 DNA: TGCGCCAGCAGCCAAGAAGCGAGAAATCAGCCCCAGCATTTT
D gene: NA
J gene: TRBJ1-5
V gene: TRBV4-1
clone size: NA

CDR3 protein: CASSPGTQYSYEQYF
CDR3 DNA: TGCGCCAGCAGCCCCGGGACTCAGTACTCCTACGAGCAGTACTTC
D gene: NA
J gene: TRBJ2-7
V gene: TRBV4-1
clone size: NA

CDR3 protein: CSASGTSGRVGETQYF
CDR3 DNA: TGCAGCGCCTCCGGGACTAGCGGGAGGGTAGGGGAGACCCAGTACTTC
D gene: TRBD2
J gene: TRBJ2-5
V gene: TRBV29-1
clone size: NA

CDR3 protein: CATSRLGAGGTEAFF
CDR3 DNA: TGTGCCACCAGCAGGTTGGGGGCGGGGGGGACTGAAGCTTTCTTT
D gene: NA
J gene: TRBJ1-1
V gene: TRBV15
clone size: NA

CDR3 protein: CATSRDSSGYTF
CDR3 DNA: TGTGCCACCAGCAGAGATTCCTCTGGCTACACCTTC
D gene: NA
J gene: TRBJ1-2
V gene: TRBV15
clone size: NA

CDR3 protein: CASSRGEYQETQYF
CDR3 DNA: TGCGCCAGCAGCCGGGGGGAGTACCAAGAGACCCAGTACTTC
D gene: TRBD2
J gene: TRBJ2-5
V gene: TRBV5-1
clone size: once

CDR3 protein: CASNEAVFGNTIYF
CDR3 DNA: TGTGCCAGCAATGAGGCCGTTTTTGGAAACACCATATATTTT
D gene: NA
J gene: TRBJ1-3
V gene: TRBV2
clone size: NA

CDR3 protein: CASSQGTGSGNTIYF
CDR3 DNA: TGCGCCAGCAGCCAAGGGACAGGGTCTGGAAACACCATATATTTT
D gene: TRBD1
J gene: TRBJ1-3
V gene: TRBV4-1
clone size: NA

CDR3 protein: CAWSVQGGYGYTF
CDR3 DNA: TGTGCCTGGAGTGTGCAGGGGGGCTATGGCTACACCTTC
D gene: TRBD1
J gene: TRBJ1-2
V gene: TRBV30
clone size: NA

CDR3 protein: CASSAGFGYGYTF
CDR3 DNA: TGTGCCAGCAGTGCAGGGTTTGGGTATGGCTACACCTTC
D gene: NA
J gene: TRBJ1-2
V gene: TRBV6-4
clone size: NA

CDR3 protein: CASSLLGQGANYGYTF
CDR3 DNA: TGTGCCAGCAGCTTATTGGGCCAGGGTGCTAACTATGGCTACACCTTC
D gene: NA
J gene: TRBJ1-2
V gene: TRBV7-9
clone size: once

CDR3 protein: CASSQDGDREGDIQYF
CDR3 DNA: TGTGCCAGCAGCCAAGATGGGGACAGGGAGGGAGACATTCAGTACTTC
D gene: TRBD1
J gene: TRBJ2-4
V gene: TRBV4-2
clone size: NA

CDR3 protein: CASSLGLAGVQETQYF
CDR3 DNA: TGTGCCAGCAGCTTGGGGCTAGCGGGAGTCCAAGAGACCCAGTACTTC
D gene: TRBD2
J gene: TRBJ2-5
V gene: TRBV5-4
clone size: NA

CDR3 protein: CAWVPDREWTGNTIYF
CDR3 DNA: TGTGCCTGGGTACCAGACAGGGAATGGACTGGAAACACCATATATTTT
D gene: TRBD1
J gene: TRBJ1-3
V gene: TRBV30
clone size: few

CDR3 protein: CASSLSSLHGNEQFF
CDR3 DNA: TGTGCCAGCAGCTTATCTAGCCTTCACGGGAATGAGCAGTTCTTC
D gene: NA
J gene: TRBJ2-1
V gene: TRBV7-9
clone size: NA

CDR3 protein: CASSLEKRVRETQYF
CDR3 DNA: TGTGCCAGCAGCTTGGAGAAGCGGGTCCGAGAGACCCAGTACTTC
D gene: NA
J gene: TRBJ2-5
V gene: TRBV5-4
clone size: NA

CDR3 protein: CASSGGQGHGYTF
CDR3 DNA: TGTGCCAGCAGTGGGGGACAGGGCCATGGCTACACCTTC
D gene: TRBD1
J gene: TRBJ1-2
V gene: TRBV6-6
clone size: NA

CDR3 protein: CASSVASGQYNEQFF
CDR3 DNA: TGTGCCAGCAGCGTAGCCAGCGGGCAGTACAATGAGCAGTTCTTC
D gene: NA
J gene: TRBJ2-1
V gene: TRBV9
clone size: NA

CDR3 protein: CASSGGGLQETQYF
CDR3 DNA: TGTGCCAGCAGCGGCGGGGGCCTCCAAGAGACCCAGTACTTC
D gene: NA
J gene: TRBJ2-5
V gene: TRBV7-2
clone size: NA

CDR3 protein: CASSLQPGGFYEQYF
CDR3 DNA: TGTGCCAGCAGCTTACAACCGGGGGGGTTCTACGAGCAGTACTTC
D gene: TRBD2
J gene: TRBJ2-7
V gene: TRBV7-8
clone size: few

CDR3 protein: CAYLGQGLVTEAFF
CDR3 DNA: TGTGCCTACCTTGGACAGGGGCTGGTCACTGAAGCTTTCTTT
D gene: TRBD1
J gene: TRBJ1-1
V gene: TRBV30
clone size: NA

CDR3 protein: CASRYKTEAGNQPQHF
CDR3 DNA: TGTGCCAGCAGATATAAAACAGAAGCTGGCAATCAGCCCCAGCATTTT
D gene: NA
J gene: TRBJ1-5
V gene: TRBV6-6
clone size: NA

CDR3 protein: CASSPFGQGEGQEKLFF
CDR3 DNA: TGTGCCAGCAGCCCCTTCGGACAGGGCGAGGGACAAGAAAAACTGTTTTTT
D gene: TRBD1
J gene: TRBJ1-4
V gene: TRBV7-9
clone size: NA

CDR3 protein: CASSLGVTGYTEAFF
CDR3 DNA: TGTGCCAGCAGCTTGGGTGTTACAGGGTACACTGAAGCTTTCTTT
D gene: NA
J gene: TRBJ1-1
V gene: TRBV5-6
clone size: once

CDR3 protein: CAWSDGTGAGEKLFF
CDR3 DNA: TGTGCCTGGAGCGACGGGACAGGGGCGGGAGAAAAACTGTTTTTT
D gene: TRBD1
J gene: TRBJ1-4
V gene: TRBV30
clone size: NA

CDR3 protein: CASSQASGDQPQHF
CDR3 DNA: TGTGCCAGCAGCCAAGCGTCAGGCGATCAGCCCCAGCATTTT
D gene: NA
J gene: TRBJ1-5
V gene: TRBV4-2
clone size: NA

CDR3 protein: CASSLTSVSYEQYF
CDR3 DNA: TGTGCCAGCAGCCTCACTAGCGTCTCCTACGAGCAGTACTTC
D gene: TRBD2
J gene: TRBJ2-7
V gene: TRBV28
clone size: NA

CDR3 protein: CASSGQGKGTEAFF
CDR3 DNA: TGTGCCAGCAGTGGGCAGGGAAAAGGCACTGAAGCTTTCTTT
D gene: NA
J gene: TRBJ1-1
V gene: TRBV6-1
clone size: NA

CDR3 protein: CASSAPQGTNTGELFF
CDR3 DNA: TGTGCCAGCAGCGCACCTCAGGGGACGAACACCGGGGAGCTGTTTTTT
D gene: NA
J gene: TRBJ2-2
V gene: TRBV7-9
clone size: NA

CDR3 protein: CASSHLPGLSPTDTQYF
CDR3 DNA: TGTGCCAGCAGCCACCTGCCGGGACTTAGCCCCACGGATACGCAGTATTTT
D gene: NA
J gene: TRBJ2-3
V gene: TRBV14
clone size: NA

CDR3 protein: CASSLTLASGELFF
CDR3 DNA: TGTGCCAGCAGCTTAACGCTAGCGTCCGGGGAGCTGTTTTTT
D gene: NA
J gene: TRBJ2-2
V gene: TRBV11-3
clone size: NA